The sequence of this T cell receptor beta chain was determined in a study of early T cells in non-severe SARS-CoV-2 infection. General observations from the study: VDJdb matching favored anti-spike CD8 responses, missing private and CD4 specificities.

This clonotype showed up many times. Antigen specificity is unknown. MiXCR, applied by TCRdb to the 5' RACE reads, yields one record per CDR3 protein. The sample holds tens of thousands of distinct CDR3 sequences; 10% to 15% are singletons and the top ten take 6.5%. CDR1 is ENHRY, CDR2 SYGVKD, per germline. The CDR3 length is 12 residues. The V gene lost 3 bases and the J gene lost 7 bases, with 7 bases spanning the gap. The source is an adult who was a healthcare worker with PCR-confirmed SARS-CoV-2 infection or an uninfected control (not recorded which). Sequenced sample: whole blood. The rearrangement joins TRBV10-3 to TRBJ2-1, with D possibly being TRBD1 (6 bases). In DNA form, the CDR3 reads TGTGCCATCAGTGATAGGGGGAATGAGCAGTTCTTC. This sequence encodes CAISDRGNEQFF.